Listed below are T cell receptor beta chains from one sample, sequenced in a study of response to subunit inactivated influenza vaccine. MiXCR was run by TCRdb on the RT-PCR reads, yielding one entry per CDR3 protein. This repertoire shows 300,000 to 350,000 distinct CDR3 sequences, 20% to 25% found once; its top ten account for approximately 10%. This specimen consisted of PBMCs from blood, obtained about 20 months after vaccination. Source of these receptors: a man between 45 and 75 years old who received an inactivated influenza vaccine. Both conserved end residues are part of each CDR3. The D gene is left open where the match is weak. A row's size may be missing; if present it is once, few, many or a size class.

d_gene: TRBD1
j_gene: TRBJ1-1
abundance: -
v_gene: TRBV6-1
CDR3aa: CASRQGGMNTEAFF
CDR3nt: TGTGCCAGCAGGCAGGGGGGAATGAACACTGAAGCTTTCTTT

d_gene: -
j_gene: TRBJ1-2
abundance: few
v_gene: TRBV7-8
CDR3aa: CASSLDREWSRYTF
CDR3nt: TGTGCCAGCAGCTTAGACAGGGAATGGAGCCGCTACACCTTC

d_gene: TRBD2
j_gene: TRBJ2-2
abundance: -
v_gene: TRBV12-3/TRBV12-4
CDR3aa: CATLAGGGTGELFF
CDR3nt: TGTGCCACTCTAGCGGGAGGGGGTACCGGGGAGCTGTTTTTT

d_gene: -
j_gene: TRBJ2-5
abundance: few
v_gene: TRBV12-3/TRBV12-4
CDR3aa: CASRPTGRETQYF
CDR3nt: TGTGCCAGCAGGCCAACAGGGAGAGAGACCCAGTACTTC

d_gene: TRBD1
j_gene: TRBJ2-1
abundance: few
v_gene: TRBV6-2/TRBV6-3
CDR3aa: CASSLDRGPSSNEQFF
CDR3nt: TGTGCCAGCAGTCTCGACAGGGGTCCCTCAAGCAATGAGCAGTTCTTC

d_gene: TRBD2
j_gene: TRBJ2-3
abundance: -
v_gene: TRBV7-7
CDR3aa: CASSILAGGPDTQYF
CDR3nt: TGTGCCAGCAGCATTCTAGCGGGAGGCCCAGATACGCAGTATTTT

d_gene: TRBD2
j_gene: TRBJ2-1
abundance: -
v_gene: TRBV5-4
CDR3aa: CASSLEGLAGGEQFF
CDR3nt: TGTGCCAGCAGCTTGGAGGGACTAGCGGGAGGTGAGCAGTTCTTC

d_gene: -
j_gene: TRBJ2-5
abundance: -
v_gene: TRBV25-1
CDR3aa: CTSSEFAGILQETQYF
CDR3nt: TGTACCAGCAGTGAATTCGCGGGAATCCTACAAGAGACCCAGTACTTC

d_gene: TRBD2
j_gene: TRBJ2-7
abundance: -
v_gene: TRBV4-2
CDR3aa: CASSQDLLAGGEQYF
CDR3nt: TGTGCCAGCAGCCAAGATCTACTAGCGGGGGGTGAGCAGTACTTC

d_gene: -
j_gene: TRBJ1-2
abundance: few
v_gene: TRBV7-2
CDR3aa: CASSQSAGPYGYTF
CDR3nt: TGTGCCAGCAGCCAATCGGCAGGACCCTATGGCTACACCTTC

d_gene: -
j_gene: TRBJ2-1
abundance: many
v_gene: TRBV29-1
CDR3aa: CSASVKVDYNEQFF
CDR3nt: TGCAGCGCCTCGGTGAAGGTAGATTACAATGAGCAGTTCTTC

d_gene: -
j_gene: TRBJ2-3
abundance: few
v_gene: TRBV4-2
CDR3aa: CASSQPGQSTDTQYF
CDR3nt: TGTGCCAGCAGCCAACCGGGACAAAGCACAGATACGCAGTATTTT

d_gene: TRBD2
j_gene: TRBJ2-7
abundance: once
v_gene: TRBV6-2/TRBV6-3
CDR3aa: CASSSLAGGVEQYF
CDR3nt: TGTGCCAGCAGTTCGTTAGCGGGAGGCGTCGAGCAGTACTTC

d_gene: TRBD2
j_gene: TRBJ2-7
abundance: -
v_gene: TRBV7-3
CDR3aa: CASSLGLALPYEQYF
CDR3nt: TGTGCCAGCAGCTTAGGACTAGCGCTTCCCTACGAGCAGTACTTC

d_gene: -
j_gene: TRBJ1-5
abundance: few
v_gene: TRBV18
CDR3aa: CASSETVNSNQPQHF
CDR3nt: TGTGCCAGCTCAGAAACGGTAAATAGCAATCAGCCCCAGCATTTT

d_gene: -
j_gene: TRBJ1-5
abundance: -
v_gene: TRBV20-1
CDR3aa: CSARASRVLNQPQHF
CDR3nt: TGCAGTGCTAGAGCTAGTAGGGTTCTCAATCAGCCCCAGCATTTT

d_gene: TRBD1
j_gene: TRBJ2-7
abundance: -
v_gene: TRBV7-2
CDR3aa: CASSDTRTGGGYEQYF
CDR3nt: TGTGCCAGCAGCGACACGCGGACAGGGGGCGGCTACGAGCAGTACTTC

d_gene: TRBD1
j_gene: TRBJ2-7
abundance: once
v_gene: TRBV9
CDR3aa: CASSVEQGKGEQYF
CDR3nt: TGTGCCAGCAGCGTAGAACAGGGGAAAGGCGAGCAGTACTTC

d_gene: -
j_gene: TRBJ2-7
abundance: few
v_gene: TRBV5-1
CDR3aa: CASSLTPSSYEQYF
CDR3nt: TGCGCCAGCAGCCTTACTCCGAGCTCCTACGAGCAGTACTTC

d_gene: TRBD1
j_gene: TRBJ2-2
abundance: -
v_gene: TRBV5-1
CDR3aa: CASSDRETGELFF
CDR3nt: TGCGCCAGCAGCGACAGGGAGACCGGGGAGCTGTTTTTT

d_gene: -
j_gene: TRBJ2-7
abundance: -
v_gene: TRBV7-9
CDR3aa: CASSLEGAWYEQYF
CDR3nt: TGTGCCAGCAGCTTAGAAGGGGCGTGGTACGAGCAGTACTTC

d_gene: TRBD1
j_gene: TRBJ1-1
abundance: -
v_gene: TRBV7-9
CDR3aa: CASSIDRGAFF
CDR3nt: TGTGCCAGCAGCATCGACAGGGGGGCTTTCTTT